These 23 T cell receptor beta chains were sequenced from one sample in a study of a mutant IDH1 vaccine in newly diagnosed glioma. The time point here: week 35, safety follow-up. A 20-mer mutant IDH1 peptide at 300 ug was injected subcutaneously with topical imiquimod. Using immunoSEQ multiplex PCR, the repertoire was profiled, and TCRdb retains in-frame clones only, with some absent. The sample has 43,000 or so clones, over 80% seen once. Antigen specificity for these receptors is unknown. The sequencing used PBMCs, collected from a glioma patient whose treatment included an IDH1 peptide vaccine. These receptors all come from a man aged 45 to 65 with glioma.

This chain uses TRBV7-2 with TRBJ1-2, with 10 bases lining up with TRBD1. This CDR3 spans 15 amino acids. Germline values: CDR1 SGHTA, CDR2 FQGNSA. V gave up 7 bases and J gave up 6 bases; unmatched junction bases: 11. The CDR3 loop reads CASTPRTGGYNGYTF. The CDR3 nucleotides read TGTGCCAGCACCCCACGGACAGGGGGGTATAATGGCTACACCTTC.

CDR3 nucleotide sequence: TGCGCCAGCAGCTACCGGACAGGTGAAGCTTTCTTT. It yields the protein CASSYRTGEAFF. The chain uses TRBV5-1 and TRBJ1-1, with TRBD1 matching 7 bases. Unmatched junction bases numbered 3, after V lost 3 bases and J lost 7 bases. Germline assignment: CDR1 SGHRS and CDR2 YFSETQ. The CDR3 consists of 12 residues.

This sequence joins TRBV19 and TRBJ1-1, with D possibly being TRBD1 (6 bases). Germline CDR1 LNHDA, CDR2 SQIVND (reference sequence). This CDR3 spans 17 amino acids. The V end was cut by 3 bases, the J end by 5 bases, with 22 bases between. CDR3 in amino acids: CASSISTGFQRRTEAFF. The CDR3 nucleotides read TGTGCCAGTAGTATTAGTACAGGGTTTCAGCGAAGAACTGAAGCTTTCTTT.

J is TRBJ2-3 and V is TRBV4-1; 9 bases line up with TRBD2. In germline, CDR1 is MGHRA, CDR2 YSYEKL. V lost 1 base, J lost 10 bases, and 9 bases stayed unmatched. The CDR3 has 15 amino acids. CDR3 loop: CASSQVAGGLSPQYF. In DNA form, the CDR3 reads TGCGCCAGCAGCCAAGTTGCGGGAGGGCTGAGTCCGCAGTATTTT.

This clone came up a few times. V usage is TRBV9 and J usage is TRBJ1-2; 7 bases are shared with TRBD1. This CDR3 has 15 amino acids. Per the germline V gene, CDR1 is SGDLS and CDR2 is YYNGEE. With 4 bases clipped from V and 5 bases from J, the junction kept 11 bases outside the gene matches. The CDR3 nucleotides are TGTGCCAGCAGCACCGGGACAGTGGGTTCTTATGGCTACACCTTC. Its translation is CASSTGTVGSYGYTF.

The genes are TRBV10-1 and TRBJ2-7; TRBD1 agrees at 8 bases. CDR1 is WNHNN and CDR2 is SYGVQD in the germline V gene (reference sequence). With 4 bases clipped from V and 3 bases from J, the junction kept 2 bases outside the gene matches. The CDR3 has 13 amino acids. Here the CDR3 DNA reads TGCGCCAGCAGTGTTGGGACAGGCTACGAGCAGTACTTC. It yields the protein CASSVGTGYEQYF.

The V and J genes are TRBV27 and TRBJ1-1, with D hard to call. The V gene's germline CDR1 is MNHEY and CDR2 SMNVEV (reference sequence). The CDR3 loop spans 11 amino acids. V shed 10 bases and J shed 0 bases, with 6 bases lying between them. CDR3 residues: CATILNTEAFF. CDR3 DNA sequence: TGTGCCACCATACTGAACACTGAAGCTTTCTTT.

This sequence joins TRBV7-2 and TRBJ1-4, with D tentatively TRBD1 (5 bases). This CDR3 has 15 amino acids. Germline CDR1 is SGHTA and CDR2 is FQGNSA. V was trimmed by 5 bases and J by 0 bases, leaving 10 bases between them. The DNA of the CDR3 is TGTGCCAGCAGCCGACAGACTGCAACTAATGAAAAACTGTTTTTT. Amino acids: CASSRQTATNEKLFF.

The chain has TRBV15 and TRBJ2-1; D is uncertain. V lost 0 bases to trimming and J lost 9 bases, with 15 bases between them. The germline CDR1 and CDR2 sequences are LNHNV and YYDKDF (reference sequence). This CDR3 is built from 15 residues. Here the CDR3 DNA reads TGTGCCACCAGCAGAGACGACCCACCAGTCGGTGAGCAGTTCTTC. Translation: CATSRDDPPVGEQFF.

The genes are TRBV19 and TRBJ2-5; TRBD2 matches at 8 bases. Losses at the gene ends were 3 bases for V and 4 bases for J; bases not matched to a gene: 7. From germline, CDR1 is LNHDA and CDR2 SQIVND (reference sequence). CDR3 size: 15 residues. Here the CDR3 DNA reads TGTGCCAGTAGTATCGGGGGGGCCAGGTCAGAGACCCAGTACTTC. It is translated as CASSIGGARSETQYF.

The rearrangement joins TRBV6-6 to TRBJ2-7; 7 bases agree with TRBD2. Germline trimming cut 6 bases from V and 4 bases from J; bases unmatched to any gene: 15. The CDR3 covers 16 residues. Germline CDR1 is MNHNY and CDR2 is SVGAGI (reference sequence). The DNA for the CDR3 is TGTGCCAGCAGACGCCTGGGGCGTGAGCGGGGTTACGAGCAGTACTTC. This gives the protein CASRRLGRERGYEQYF.

The chain links TRBV7-2 to TRBJ1-3; tentatively, D is TRBD1 (6 bases). The V and J ends lost 5 bases and 4 bases respectively, with 15 bases between them. This CDR3 has 15 residues. CDR1 SGHTA and CDR2 FQGNSA come from the germline V gene. CDR3 residues: CASSKPEGVGNTIYF. The CDR3, as DNA: TGTGCCAGCAGCAAACCCGAGGGGGTCGGAAACACCATATATTTT.

This sequence joins TRBV27 and TRBJ1-1; 7 bases line up with TRBD1. CDR3 length equals 13 residues. After removal of 5 bases from V and 3 bases from J, the junction contained 3 bases not matched to a gene. CDR1 is MNHEY, CDR2 SMNVEV, per germline (reference sequence). The CDR3 bases are TGTGCCAGCAGTCGCAGGGGGGACACTGAAGCTTTCTTT. It codes for CASSRRGDTEAFF.

This chain joins TRBV29-1 and TRBJ2-5, with 7 bases identical to TRBD1. V was pared by 5 bases and J by 2 bases, with 11 bases of the junction left unmatched. This CDR3 spans 15 amino acids. Germline values: CDR1 SQVTM, CDR2 ANQGSEA. The CDR3 loop is CSVYDRERGQETQYF. The CDR3 DNA follows: TGCAGCGTTTACGACAGGGAGAGGGGTCAAGAGACCCAGTACTTC.

The chain combines TRBV5-8 with TRBJ1-1, with 8 positions matching TRBD1. The J segment lost 10 bases and the V segment lost 2 bases, leaving 7 bases of the junction unmatched. CDR1 is SGHTS and CDR2 is YDEGEE in the germline V gene. The CDR3 loop spans 13 amino acids. CDR3: CASSLDRGLRAFF. CDR3 nucleotide sequence: TGTGCCAGCAGCTTAGACAGGGGCTTGCGAGCTTTCTTT.

V usage is TRBV7-2 and J usage is TRBJ2-3; tentative D call: TRBD2 (6 bases). CDR1 is SGHTA, CDR2 FQGNSA, per germline. V dropped 1 base and J dropped 1 base, with 9 bases sitting between them. The length of the CDR3 is 15 residues. The CDR3 nucleotides read TGTGCCAGCAGCTTAGTTAGCGGACGCACAGATACGCAGTATTTT. This translates into CASSLVSGRTDTQYF.

In this sample, this clone turned up once. The chain uses TRBV5-6 and TRBJ2-7; the D is unclear. This CDR3 region has 13 residues. V dropped 0 bases and J dropped 6 bases, with 10 bases sitting between them. From germline, CDR1 is SGHDT and CDR2 YYEEEE. CDR3 in DNA: TGTGCCAGCAGCTTGGGAACGGCGACCGAGCAGTACTTC. As protein: CASSLGTATEQYF.

The chain couples TRBV5-1 to TRBJ1-2, with D unresolved. Germline CDR1 reads SGHRS; CDR2 reads YFSETQ. Trimming shortened V by 0 bases and J by 6 bases, and 9 bases separated the two germline ends. The CDR3 contains 13 residues. The CDR3 loop is CASSLVGVDGYTF. The CDR3 nucleotides read TGCGCCAGCAGCTTGGTTGGGGTTGATGGCTACACCTTC.

The rearrangement joins TRBV4-2 to TRBJ2-1; 8 nucleotides align to TRBD2. V shed 3 bases and J 6 bases; nucleotides not matched to a gene: 10. The CDR3 totals 16 residues. Germline loops: CDR1 LGHNA, CDR2 YNFKEQ. This chain's CDR3 is CASSQGGSGSSNEQFF. As DNA, the CDR3 is TGTGCCAGCAGCCAGGGTGGGAGCGGGAGTTCCAATGAGCAGTTCTTC.

This clone was observed once. The CDR3 here is CAWIPLAAYNEQFF. DNA for the CDR3: TGTGCCTGGATCCCACTAGCGGCTTACAATGAGCAGTTCTTC. This chain joins TRBV30 and TRBJ2-1, with 8 bases fitting TRBD2. The CDR3 has 14 amino acids. V shed 4 bases, J shed 4 bases, and the junction held 6 bases outside the gene matches. Germline V gene data show CDR1 as GTSNPN and CDR2 as SVGIG (reference sequence). The whole variable domain, filled in from reference TRBV30 and TRBJ2-1, reads SQTIHQWPATLVQPVGSPLSLECTVEGTSNPNLYWYRQAAGRGLQLLFYSVGIGQISSEVPQNLSASRPQDRQFILSSKKLLLSDSGFYLCAWIPLAAYNEQFFGPGTRLTVL.

CDR3 protein: CASSPTGFNQPQHF. CDR3 sequence (DNA): TGTGCCAGCAGTCCGACAGGGTTCAATCAGCCCCAGCATTTT. The chain links TRBV27 to TRBJ1-5; 7 bases align to TRBD1. Germline CDR1 and CDR2: MNHEY and SMNVEV (reference sequence). The junction had 4 bases not matched to a gene; V was cut back by 5 bases and J by 3 bases. The CDR3 totals 14 residues.

This chain links TRBV19 with TRBJ1-1, with D uncertain. Germline V gene lookup returns CDR1 LNHDA and CDR2 SQIVND (reference sequence). Trimming cost V 2 bases and J 6 bases, with 10 bases left between them. This CDR3 is built from 13 residues. The CDR3: CASSITAQSEAFF. The CDR3 coding sequence is TGTGCCAGTAGTATAACAGCTCAGTCTGAAGCTTTCTTT.

The chain recombines TRBV5-6 with TRBJ1-5; 7 bases match TRBD1. CDR1 SGHDT and CDR2 YYEEEE come from the germline V gene. J gave up 3 bases and V 2 bases, and 11 bases lay outside the gene matches. This CDR3 is built from 17 residues. CDR3: CASSFYTLDRANQPQHF. The CDR3 DNA is TGTGCCAGCAGCTTCTATACCCTTGACAGGGCCAATCAGCCCCAGCATTTT.